This is a list of T cell receptor beta chains from one sample in a study of Graves' ophthalmopathy and Graves' hyperthyroidism. TCRdb independently ran MiXCR on the multiplex PCR reads; one entry per CDR3 protein. The data contain about 640,000 distinct CDR3 sequences, roughly 41% of them singletons. The sequenced sample was peripheral blood. The receptors come from an adult man with Graves' ophthalmopathy. Each CDR3 is given with its conserved first and last residue. D genes are given only for firm matches. Rows give clone size only sometimes, using once, few, many, or a class for an expanded clone.

size	V	D	length	J	CDR3	DNA
NA	TRBV6-6	TRBD1	14	TRBJ1-2	CASSSGGQGYGYTF	TGTGCCAGCAGCTCCGGGGGACAGGGTTATGGCTACACCTTC
few	TRBV30	NA	11	TRBJ1-2	CAWTDSYGYTF	TGTGCCTGGACCGATAGCTATGGCTACACCTTC
NA	TRBV7-2	TRBD2	17	TRBJ2-3	CASSTLGLAGVADTQYF	TGTGCCAGCAGCACGCTAGGACTAGCGGGAGTAGCAGATACGCAGTATTTT
NA	TRBV2	NA	15	TRBJ2-6	CASRWTGTGANVLTF	TGTGCCAGCAGATGGACCGGGACTGGGGCCAACGTCCTGACTTTC
NA	TRBV29-1	NA	11	TRBJ2-7	CSVERGREQYF	TGCAGCGTTGAAAGGGGTAGGGAGCAGTACTTC
NA	TRBV29-1	TRBD1	13	TRBJ1-2	CSIQGGPNYGYTF	TGCAGCATACAGGGGGGGCCTAACTATGGCTACACCTTC
many	TRBV9	NA	16	TRBJ2-5	CASSVGGARGMETQYF	TGTGCCAGCAGCGTAGGGGGGGCGCGGGGTATGGAGACCCAGTACTTC
many	TRBV9	NA	20	TRBJ2-6	CASSVAPSREHHSGANVLTF	TGTGCCAGCAGCGTAGCCCCCAGCAGAGAACACCACTCTGGGGCCAACGTCCTGACTTTC
NA	TRBV20-1	TRBD2	14	TRBJ2-1	CSATGTSGFEEQFF	TGCAGTGCCACCGGGACTAGCGGCTTCGAGGAGCAGTTCTTC
many	TRBV10-3	NA	11	TRBJ1-2	CATGTNYGYTF	TGTGCCACCGGGACTAACTATGGCTACACCTTC
many	TRBV5-8	NA	13	TRBJ1-3	CASSFDGGNTIYF	TGTGCCAGCAGCTTTGACGGAGGCAACACCATATATTTT
NA	TRBV10-2	TRBD1	13	TRBJ2-7	CASCETGGYEQYF	TGCGCCAGCTGCGAGACAGGGGGCTACGAGCAGTACTTC
NA	TRBV25-1	NA	13	TRBJ1-3	CAWSSRFGNTIYF	TGTGCCTGGAGTTCGAGATTCGGAAACACCATATATTTT
few	TRBV7-4	TRBD2	13	TRBJ2-5	CARLAGGQETQYF	TGTGCTAGACTAGCGGGGGGGCAAGAGACCCAGTACTTC
NA	TRBV7-6	TRBD1	14	TRBJ2-7	CASSFGTGDGEQYF	TGTGCCAGCAGCTTTGGGACAGGGGATGGCGAGCAGTACTTC